Sequencing of this T cell receptor (beta chain) was carried out in a study of control samples from healthy donors and cancer patients. Germline V gene lookup returns CDR1 LNHNV and CDR2 YYDKDF (reference sequence). Trimming took 5 bases from V and 6 from J, leaving 7 bases between them. The CDR3 contains 11 residues. Produced via immunoSEQ multiplex PCR; TCRdb's table is partial and in-frame only. Of 90,000 to 95,000 clones listed, around 81% are singletons. This chain uses TRBV15 with TRBJ1-2; D unclear. Sample: blood. This sequence was found in a man aged 25 to 40 in good health. The chain's CDR3 is CATSAQDGYTF. The CDR3, as DNA: TGTGCCACCAGCGCTCAGGATGGCTACACCTTC.